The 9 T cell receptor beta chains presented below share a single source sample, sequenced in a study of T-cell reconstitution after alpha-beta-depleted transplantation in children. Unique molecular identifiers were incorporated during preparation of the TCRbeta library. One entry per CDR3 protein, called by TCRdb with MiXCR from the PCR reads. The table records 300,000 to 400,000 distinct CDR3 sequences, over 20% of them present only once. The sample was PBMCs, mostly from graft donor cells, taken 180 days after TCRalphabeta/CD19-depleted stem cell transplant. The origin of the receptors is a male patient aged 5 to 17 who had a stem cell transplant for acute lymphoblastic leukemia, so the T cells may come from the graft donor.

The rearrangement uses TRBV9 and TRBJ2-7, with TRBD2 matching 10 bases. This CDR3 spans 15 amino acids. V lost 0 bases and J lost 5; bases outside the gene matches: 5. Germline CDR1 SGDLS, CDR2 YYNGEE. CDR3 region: CASSVVASGSDEQYF. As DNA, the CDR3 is TGTGCCAGCAGCGTAGTGGCTAGCGGGAGCGACGAGCAGTACTTC.

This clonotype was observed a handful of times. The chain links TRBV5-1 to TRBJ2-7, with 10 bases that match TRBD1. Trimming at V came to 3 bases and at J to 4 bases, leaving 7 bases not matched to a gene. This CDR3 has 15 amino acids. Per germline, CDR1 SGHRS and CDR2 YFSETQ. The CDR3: CASSSRGTGVYEQYF. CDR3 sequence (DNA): TGCGCCAGCAGCTCAAGAGGGACAGGGGTTTACGAGCAGTACTTC.

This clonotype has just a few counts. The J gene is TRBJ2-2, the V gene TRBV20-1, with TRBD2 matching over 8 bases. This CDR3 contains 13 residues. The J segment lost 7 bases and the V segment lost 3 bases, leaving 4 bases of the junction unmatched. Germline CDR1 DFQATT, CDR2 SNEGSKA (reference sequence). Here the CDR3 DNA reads TGCAGTGCTAGGAGCGGGAGTCTCGGGGAGCTGTTTTTT. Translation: CSARSGSLGELFF.

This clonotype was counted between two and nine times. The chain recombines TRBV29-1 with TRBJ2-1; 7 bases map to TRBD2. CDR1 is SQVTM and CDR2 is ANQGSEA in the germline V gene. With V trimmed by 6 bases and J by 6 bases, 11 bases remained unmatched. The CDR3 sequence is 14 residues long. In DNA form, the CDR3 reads TGCAGCGTAATCCGGGGGGAGGCTTTCAATGAGCAGTTCTTC. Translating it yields CSVIRGEAFNEQFF.

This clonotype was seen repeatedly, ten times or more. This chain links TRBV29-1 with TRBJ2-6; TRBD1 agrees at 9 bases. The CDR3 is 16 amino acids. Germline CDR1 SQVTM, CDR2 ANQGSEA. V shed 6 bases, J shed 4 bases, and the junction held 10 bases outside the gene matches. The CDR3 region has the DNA TGCAGCGTCTATCGGACAGGGGAGGTGGGGGCCAACGTCCTGACTTTC. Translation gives CSVYRTGEVGANVLTF. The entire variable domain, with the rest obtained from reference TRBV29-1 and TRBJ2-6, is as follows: SAVISQKPSRDICQRGTSLTIQCQVDSQVTMMFWYRQQPGQSLTLIATANQGSEATYESGFVIDKFPISRPNLTFSTLTVSNMSPEDSSIYLCSVYRTGEVGANVLTFGAGSRLTVL.

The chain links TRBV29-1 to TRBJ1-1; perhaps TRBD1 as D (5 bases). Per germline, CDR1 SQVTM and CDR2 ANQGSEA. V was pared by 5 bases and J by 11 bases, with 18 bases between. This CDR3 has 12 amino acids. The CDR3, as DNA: TGCAGCGTTCTACCGGGCTCCAGGGAGGCTTTCTTT. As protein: CSVLPGSREAFF.

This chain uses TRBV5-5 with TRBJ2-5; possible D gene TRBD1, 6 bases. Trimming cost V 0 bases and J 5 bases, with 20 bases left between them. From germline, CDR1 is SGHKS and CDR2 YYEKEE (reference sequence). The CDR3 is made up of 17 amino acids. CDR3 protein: CASSLGTGLGAGETQYF. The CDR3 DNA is TGTGCCAGCAGCTTGGGAACGGGGTTGGGGGCAGGCGAGACCCAGTACTTC.

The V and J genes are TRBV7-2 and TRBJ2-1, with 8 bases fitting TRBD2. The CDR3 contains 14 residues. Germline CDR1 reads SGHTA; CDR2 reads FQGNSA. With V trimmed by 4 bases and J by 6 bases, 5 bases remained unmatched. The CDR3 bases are TGTGCCAGCAGCTCCGGACTAGCCGTCAATGAGCAGTTCTTC. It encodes CASSSGLAVNEQFF.

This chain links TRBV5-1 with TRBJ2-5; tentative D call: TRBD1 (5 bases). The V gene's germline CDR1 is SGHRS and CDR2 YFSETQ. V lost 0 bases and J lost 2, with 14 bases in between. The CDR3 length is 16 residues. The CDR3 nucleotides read TGCGCCAGCAGCTTGGTAAGGGGCGAGTTACAAGAGACCCAGTACTTC. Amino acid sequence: CASSLVRGELQETQYF. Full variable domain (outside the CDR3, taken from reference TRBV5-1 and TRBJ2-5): KAGVTQTPRYLIKTRGQQVTLSCSPISGHRSVSWYQQTPGQGLQFLFEYFSETQRNKGNFPGRFSGRQFSNSRSEMNVSTLELGDSALYLCASSLVRGELQETQYFGPGTRLLVL.